These T cell receptor beta chains were read from a single sample in a study of T cell responses to AZD1222 COVID-19 vaccine. Produced via immunoSEQ multiplex PCR; TCRdb's table is partial and in-frame only. This sample has about 110,000 clones, with 90% found just once. The source was peripheral blood, collected 28 days after the second AZD1222 dose. The receptors shown here come from an adult who received the AZD1222 COVID-19 vaccine. CDR3s include the opening cysteine and the closing phenylalanine or tryptophan. D genes are given only for firm matches. Clone size is shown for a subset of rows, as once, few, many or a class of expanded clone.

J gene | clone size | D gene | V gene | CDR3 protein | CDR3 DNA
TRBJ2-5 | NA | NA | TRBV25-1 | CASSDPAQSPETQYF | TGTGCCAGCAGTGACCCCGCCCAATCCCCGGAGACCCAGTACTTC
TRBJ2-7 | NA | NA | TRBV7-2 | CASSLGQGTYEQYF | TGTGCCAGCAGCCTAGGGCAGGGTACCTACGAGCAGTACTTC
TRBJ2-7 | NA | NA | TRBV6-2/TRBV6-3 | CASSYDVSYEQYF | TGTGCCAGCAGTTACGATGTATCCTACGAGCAGTACTTC
TRBJ2-2 | NA | TRBD2 | TRBV7-2 | CASSLFAGANTGELFF | TGTGCCAGCAGCTTATTTGCGGGGGCGAACACCGGGGAGCTGTTTTTT
TRBJ2-1 | NA | TRBD1 | TRBV27 | CASKFPGQGLENEQFF | TGTGCCAGCAAGTTCCCGGGACAGGGGCTGGAGAATGAGCAGTTCTTC
TRBJ1-2 | NA | NA | TRBV12-3/TRBV12-4 | CASSLGAGGYTF | TGTGCCAGCAGTTTAGGGGCCGGAGGCTACACCTTC
TRBJ2-7 | NA | NA | TRBV25-1 | CASSEYMGRVGEQYF | TGTGCCAGCAGTGAATATATGGGCAGGGTTGGCGAGCAGTACTTC
TRBJ2-5 | few | TRBD2 | TRBV5-1 | CASSQEASGVGTQYF | TGCGCCAGCAGCCAGGAGGCTAGCGGGGTTGGGACCCAGTACTTC
TRBJ1-1 | NA | TRBD1 | TRBV3-1/TRBV3-2 | CASSQWGQGAQNTEAFF | TGTGCCAGCAGCCAATGGGGACAGGGGGCCCAGAACACTGAAGCTTTCTTT
TRBJ2-7 | NA | TRBD1 | TRBV3-1/TRBV3-2 | CASSQRTGEGEQYF | TGTGCCAGCAGCCAACGGACAGGGGAGGGCGAGCAGTACTTC
TRBJ1-1 | NA | TRBD1 | TRBV30 | CAWQRQGFLTGAEAFF | TGTGCCTGGCAGAGACAGGGATTTTTGACTGGAGCTGAAGCTTTCTTT
TRBJ1-5 | NA | TRBD1 | TRBV27 | CASRPDRGQGNQPQHF | TGTGCCAGCAGGCCTGACAGGGGGCAGGGCAATCAGCCCCAGCATTTT
TRBJ2-2 | NA | NA | TRBV9 | CASSVFFGASGGELFF | TGTGCCAGCAGCGTATTTTTCGGGGCCTCTGGCGGGGAGCTGTTTTTT
TRBJ2-5 | NA | NA | TRBV7-9 | CASSLGWAGETQYF | TGTGCCAGCAGCTTAGGTTGGGCGGGAGAGACCCAGTACTTC
TRBJ2-7 | NA | TRBD1 | TRBV9 | CASSPRQGISYEQYF | TGTGCCAGCAGCCCACGACAGGGGATCTCCTACGAGCAGTACTTC
TRBJ2-1 | NA | NA | TRBV6-5 | CASRTAGNMYNEQFF | TGTGCCAGCAGGACTGCGGGGAATATGTACAATGAGCAGTTCTTC
TRBJ2-5 | NA | NA | TRBV7-8 | CASSHFRGSGETQYF | TGTGCCAGCAGCCACTTTCGGGGGAGTGGAGAGACCCAGTACTTC
TRBJ2-3 | NA | NA | TRBV5-1 | CASSKGGDTDTQYF | TGCGCCAGCAGCAAGGGTGGGGACACAGATACGCAGTATTTT
TRBJ2-2 | NA | TRBD1 | TRBV7-3 | CASRLTGGAGNTGELFF | TGTGCCAGCAGGTTGACAGGGGGCGCGGGGAACACCGGGGAGCTGTTTTTT
TRBJ2-7 | NA | TRBD1 | TRBV19 | CASSIRGQNYEQYF | TGTGCCAGTAGTATCCGGGGACAGAACTACGAGCAGTACTTC
TRBJ2-7 | NA | NA | TRBV2 | CASSGDSAYYEQYF | TGTGCCAGCAGTGGGGACTCGGCCTACTACGAGCAGTACTTC
TRBJ2-3 | NA | NA | TRBV2 | CASLRRAGRRDTQYF | TGTGCCAGCCTGAGAAGGGCGGGGAGGCGAGATACGCAGTATTTT
TRBJ1-1 | NA | NA | TRBV5-4 | CASSWGNTEAFF | TGTGCCAGCAGCTGGGGGAACACTGAAGCTTTCTTT
TRBJ2-3 | once | NA | TRBV5-1 | CASSFPRPELGADTQYF | TGCGCCAGCAGCTTTCCCCGACCTGAGTTAGGCGCAGATACGCAGTATTTT
TRBJ1-2 | few | NA | TRBV30 | CAWSRQARYTF | TGTGCCTGGAGTCGGCAGGCGCGCTACACCTTC
TRBJ1-2 | NA | TRBD1 | TRBV19 | CASRSTGTGFGYTF | TGTGCCAGTAGGTCGACCGGGACAGGGTTTGGCTACACCTTC
TRBJ2-5 | NA | NA | TRBV7-9 | CASSLSYVQGRGETQYF | TGTGCCAGCAGCTTAAGTTACGTCCAGGGTAGAGGGGAGACCCAGTACTTC
TRBJ2-2 | NA | NA | TRBV11-3 | CASSPPETGELFF | TGTGCCAGCAGCCCCCCCGAAACCGGGGAGCTGTTTTTT
TRBJ1-2 | once | NA | TRBV19 | CASSMGIANYGYTF | TGTGCCAGTAGTATGGGTATAGCAAACTATGGCTACACCTTC
TRBJ1-4 | NA | NA | TRBV19 | CASTAYRKGGMTNEKLFF | TGTGCCAGTACTGCATACCGGAAGGGAGGAATGACTAATGAAAAACTGTTTTTT
TRBJ2-7 | NA | NA | TRBV27 | CASSLCGRYFWGHSSYEQYF | TGTGCCAGCAGTTTATGTGGCAGGTATTTTTGGGGGCACAGCTCCTACGAGCAGTACTTC
TRBJ1-2 | NA | TRBD1 | TRBV7-8 | CASSLQLDRAANYGYTF | TGTGCCAGCAGCTTGCAGCTGGACAGGGCGGCTAACTATGGCTACACCTTC
TRBJ2-3 | large | TRBD2 | TRBV13 | CASSSGGSFTDTQYF | TGTGCCAGCAGTTCGGGGGGGAGTTTCACAGATACGCAGTATTTT
TRBJ2-7 | NA | NA | TRBV5-5 | CASSRGGTLDEEQYF | TGTGCCAGCAGCCGGGGCGGGACGCTGGACGAGGAGCAGTACTTC
TRBJ1-5 | NA | NA | TRBV2 | CASSVGGANQPQHF | TGTGCCAGCAGTGTTGGGGGCGCCAATCAGCCCCAGCATTTT
TRBJ2-2 | NA | TRBD1 | TRBV5-1 | CASRLTGGSTGELFF | TGCGCCAGCAGGTTGACAGGGGGAAGCACCGGGGAGCTGTTTTTT
TRBJ2-7 | NA | NA | TRBV11-2 | CASSNHVGPYEQYF | TGTGCCAGCAGCAACCATGTGGGGCCCTACGAGCAGTACTTC
TRBJ2-1 | NA | NA | TRBV19 | CASSTLGPVNNEQFF | TGTGCCAGTAGTACTTTGGGACCAGTAAACAATGAGCAGTTCTTC
TRBJ1-2 | NA | NA | TRBV24-1 | CATSDSWFYGYTF | TGTGCCACCAGTGATAGTTGGTTCTATGGCTACACCTTC
TRBJ1-1 | NA | NA | TRBV3-1/TRBV3-2 | CASSLRAGRNTEAFF | TGTGCCAGCAGCCTACGGGCAGGGAGGAACACTGAAGCTTTCTTT
TRBJ1-3 | NA | NA | TRBV4-1 | CASSQDLGRTSGNTIYF | TGCGCCAGCAGCCAAGATCTTGGCAGGACCTCTGGAAACACCATATATTTT
TRBJ1-1 | NA | NA | TRBV7-9 | CASSLGVGGPNTEAFF | TGTGCCAGCAGCTTAGGTGTCGGGGGTCCGAACACTGAAGCTTTCTTT
TRBJ2-2 | few | NA | TRBV18 | CASSPPLQAGELFF | TGTGCCAGCTCACCACCGTTACAGGCCGGGGAGCTGTTTTTT
TRBJ1-1 | once | NA | TRBV5-5 | CASSLNLMNTEAFF | TGTGCCAGCAGCTTGAACCTTATGAACACTGAAGCTTTCTTT
TRBJ1-3 | NA | NA | TRBV9 | CASSVASSGNTIYF | TGTGCCAGCAGCGTAGCCAGCTCTGGAAACACCATATATTTT
TRBJ2-7 | NA | TRBD1 | TRBV6-1 | CASSDRDRGKNEQYF | TGTGCCAGCAGTGACCGGGACAGGGGAAAGAACGAGCAGTACTTC